The T cell receptor beta chain described here comes from a study of identical twins (TCRdb year 2016). Background for the entire study: To test whether fetal clonotypes persist, this study deep-sequenced TCR alpha and beta repertoires from monozygotic twins, from unrelated adults of various ages, and from cord blood. To rule out contamination, replicate twin experiments were performed at different times with different library preparation protocols. Study-wide findings and limitations: Zero-insertion analyses could be partly confounded by invariant T cells such as MAIT and iNKT, though diverse VJ usage argued against such confounding for most clonotypes. In monozygotic twins, recombination models systematically underestimated out-of-frame TCR alpha sharing, but the models matched the sharing seen between unrelated individuals. In beta out-of-frame sequences, excess twin sharing was weaker, because having fewer shared sequences lowered the signal-to-noise ratio. Fewer insertions were carried by abundant cord blood beta clonotypes, a similar but weaker trend appeared in young adult naive repertoires, and no such trend appeared in memory repertoires. Conclusions relied on cross-sectional statistical analysis, since the same donors could not be followed over many years. Compared with coincidental sharing between unrelated individuals, an excess of low generation-probability sequences was observed among out-of-frame TCR alpha sequences shared between twins.

A word on this clonotype: This receptor's antigen is unknown. Within one base of it there is no much larger clone, and no base qualities were kept.

Every donor in the study was a healthy Caucasian. Three pairs of female monozygotic twins, all aged roughly 18 to 29 years, were included in the twin cohort. Positive isolation kits from Invitrogen were used to isolate the CD4+ and CD8+ T cell populations. Library preparation was by 5' RACE. The listed sequencing device is Illumina HiSeq 2000. Template switching introduced a universal primer binding site; the final cDNA contained a unique molecular identifier, enabling accurate counting of TCR cDNA molecules. Specific primers in the conserved constant-segment region were used to synthesize first-strand cDNA for the TCR alpha and beta chains. Each cDNA library was double barcoded, with a SMART-Mk sample barcode plus Illumina barcodes, to control for contamination. TruSeq adapter sequences and Illumina sample barcodes were added in two successive PCR steps. Sequencing of the TCR alpha and beta cDNA libraries was done on the Illumina HiSeq platform using custom primers. Per the original workflow: MiGEC was used to process raw reads and extract unique molecular identifiers, and MiXCR was used to find CDR3 positions. Recombination models were inferred per individual with the repgenHMM and IGoR tools using an EM algorithm. The analysis of shared clonotypes was done with the tcR package in R, with sharing normalized by the product of cloneset sizes. To study raw recombination free of thymic and clonal selection effects, out-of-frame nonproductive sequences were analyzed. TCRdb's own reprocessing of the public reads used fastp at Q25 and MiXCR and kept productive beta chains. Each entry is one CDR3 protein sequence, shown with its most common DNA and genes. The V and J calls, along with clone size, are taken from TCRdb and not from the paper's own processing. In this sample the table shows around 450,000 distinct CDR3 sequences, approximately 15% of which occur a single time. Together, the top ten hold roughly 0.5% of the sample.

Inclusive of the bounding cysteine and phenylalanine, the CDR3 is 11 residues long. The sequence is cut down to CDR3 DNA, 33 bases in frame from base 1. The germline V gene gives CDR1 as SQVTM and CDR2 as ANQGSEA. Trimming removed 4 bases from V and 7 bases from J, leaving 7 bases between the germline ends. These data were also reused for a study on yellow fever vaccine responses in identical twins. Looking at the second paper: According to the authors, the vaccine-induced T cell response in identical twins seemed to be partly convergent and partly specific to each individual. In the study, vaccine-responding T cell clones were precisely tracked in identical twins.

The chain was built from TRBV29-1 and TRBJ1-4, with TRBD1 as a weak D call on 6 bases. The source is a woman in her late teens or twenties in good health. The sequenced sample was CD4+ T cells sorted from blood. The CDR3 region: CSVGGREKLFF. The bases are TGCAGCGTTGGGGGGCGTGAAAAACTGTTTTTT.